Below are 3 T cell receptor beta chains sequenced from a single sample in a study of Graves' ophthalmopathy and Graves' hyperthyroidism. Amplified TCR beta CDR3 regions were obtained using RNA transcripts as template. An opening RT-PCR round employed HTBI primers and preceded a second-round multiplex PCR. Via MiXCR, TCRdb re-called the multiplex PCR reads, giving one row per CDR3 protein. The sample includes approximately 1.2 million distinct CDR3 sequences, about 36% of them seen just once. The sample taken for sequencing was peripheral blood or thyroid tissue (not recorded which). Every receptor here comes from an adult man with Graves' hyperthyroidism.

This clonotype was seen ten or more times. The V call is TRBV7-8, the J call TRBJ1-6; 8 nucleotides line up with TRBD1. In germline, CDR1 is SGHVS, CDR2 FQNEAQ. CDR3 length equals 15 residues. Trimming removed 3 bases from V and 7 bases from J; junction bases left unmatched: 5. CDR3 sequence reads: CASSLPTGVNSPLHF. DNA for the CDR3: TGTGCCAGCAGCTTGCCGACAGGGGTCAATTCACCCCTCCACTTT. The full variable domain, rest sourced from reference TRBV7-8 and TRBJ1-6, is GAGVSQSPRYKVAKRGQDVALRCDPISGHVSLFWYQQALGQGPEFLTYFQNEAQLDKSGLPSDRFFAERPEGSVSTLKIQRTQQEDSAVYLCASSLPTGVNSPLHFGNGTRLTVT.

This clonotype appeared a few times. The chain links TRBV5-1 to TRBJ2-2; 9 nucleotides line up with TRBD1. V lost 4 bases to trimming and J lost 0 bases; unmatched junction nucleotides: 10. CDR3 size: 18 residues. Germline V lookup: CDR1 SGHRS, CDR2 YFSETQ. The CDR3 here is CASSIGDRAYSNTGELFF. The DNA of the CDR3 is TGCGCCAGCAGCATAGGGGACAGGGCCTACTCGAACACCGGGGAGCTGTTTTTT.

There are many counts of this clonotype. The V gene is TRBV4-3, the J gene TRBJ2-7; 7 bases agree with TRBD1. CDR3 size: 13 residues. Losses at the gene ends were 4 bases for V and 7 bases for J; bases not matched to a gene: 7. Germline V gene data show CDR1 as LGHNA and CDR2 as YSLEER. In nucleotides, the CDR3 is TGCGCCAGCAGCCGGGGACAGCTAACGGAGCAGTACTTC. This translates into CASSRGQLTEQYF.